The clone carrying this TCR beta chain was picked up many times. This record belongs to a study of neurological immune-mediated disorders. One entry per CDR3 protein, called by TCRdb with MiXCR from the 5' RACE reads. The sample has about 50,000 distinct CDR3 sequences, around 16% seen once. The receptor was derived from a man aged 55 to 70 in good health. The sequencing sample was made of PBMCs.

DNA for the CDR3: TGTGCCAGCAGCCAAGACAGGCTGGCGAAGGAGACCCAGTACTTC. Amino acids: CASSQDRLAKETQYF. The rearrangement joins TRBV3-1 to TRBJ2-5; D ambiguous. Deletions cut 0 bases from V and 5 bases from J, with 13 bases between. This CDR3 has 15 amino acids. Germline CDR1 is LGHDT and CDR2 is YNNKEL (reference sequence).